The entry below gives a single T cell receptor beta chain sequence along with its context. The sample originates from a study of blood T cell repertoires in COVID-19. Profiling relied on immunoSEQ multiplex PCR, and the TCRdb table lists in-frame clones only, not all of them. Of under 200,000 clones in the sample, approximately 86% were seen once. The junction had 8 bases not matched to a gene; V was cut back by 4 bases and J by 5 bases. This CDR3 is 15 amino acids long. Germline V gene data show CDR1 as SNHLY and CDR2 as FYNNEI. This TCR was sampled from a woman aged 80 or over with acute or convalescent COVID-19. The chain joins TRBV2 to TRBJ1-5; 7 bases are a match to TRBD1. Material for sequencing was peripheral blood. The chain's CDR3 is CASSAGGTVHQPQHF. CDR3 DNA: TGTGCCAGCAGTGCCGGCGGGACAGTTCATCAGCCCCAGCATTTT.